Shown below are 26 T cell receptor beta chains from a single sample sequenced in a study of blood T cell repertoires in COVID-19 (dated by TCRdb to 2018 to 2021). The library came from the immunoSEQ multiplex PCR assay. The immuneACCESS repertoire file appears here via TCRdb, limited to in-frame rearrangements. These files lack a portion of the clones; in checked studies, under half of the deficit traces to unresolved V genes, and the cause of the others is not known. The sample yields some 97,000 clones; roughly nine tenths were counted once. Of the sample, about 5% is held by the ten largest clones. Input material: peripheral blood. The receptors were gathered from a man in his fifties with acute or convalescent COVID-19.

This chain connects TRBV27 to TRBJ2-1; weak D call: TRBD1 (5 bases). V was trimmed by 4 bases and J by 5 bases, leaving 12 bases between them. Germline V lookup: CDR1 MNHEY, CDR2 SMNVEV (reference sequence). This CDR3 is built from 14 residues. CDR3 sequence: CASSSRQGDNEQFF. The DNA for the CDR3 is TGTGCCAGCAGTTCCCGGCAGGGCGACAATGAGCAGTTCTTC.

The CDR3 is CASSFGRGAGELFF. In DNA form, the CDR3 reads TGTGCCAGCAGCTTCGGGCGGGGGGCCGGGGAGCTGTTTTTT. The J gene is TRBJ2-2, the V gene TRBV5-6, with 8 bases fitting TRBD2. Trimming cost V 2 bases and J 6 bases; bases outside gene matches: 3. The CDR3 length is 14 residues. The germline V gene encodes CDR1 SGHDT and CDR2 YYEEEE.

The chain combines TRBV6-6 with TRBJ2-3, with TRBD2 as a possible D gene (6 bases). V was cut by 5 bases and J by 6 bases, with 24 bases left in between. The CDR3 covers 17 residues. Germline CDR1 and CDR2: MNHNY and SVGAGI (reference sequence). The DNA of the CDR3 is TGTGCCAGCAGTCGTGCCCCGGGACTCCCCGGGGCGGATACGCAGTATTTT. This gives the protein CASSRAPGLPGADTQYF.

The chain links TRBV5-4 to TRBJ2-7; 10 nucleotides agree with TRBD2. The CDR3 covers 15 residues. V lost 4 bases and J lost 2; bases outside the gene matches: 6. Per germline, CDR1 SGHNT and CDR2 YYREEE (reference sequence). The CDR3 is CASSLTSGTTYEQYF. The CDR3, as DNA: TGTGCCAGCAGCCTCACTAGCGGGACTACCTACGAGCAGTACTTC.

This clone was picked up one time. V gene TRBV5-1 combines with J gene TRBJ1-1, with TRBD1 matching 9 bases. The CDR3 is made up of 15 amino acids. In germline, CDR1 is SGHRS, CDR2 YFSETQ. V was clipped by 3 bases and J by 4 bases; unmatched bases: 7. In DNA form, the CDR3 reads TGCGCCAGCAGCTACCACCGGGACAGGGCCACTGAAGCTTTCTTT. This translates into CASSYHRDRATEAFF.

The rearrangement links TRBV24-1 to TRBJ2-1; 8 bases agree with TRBD2. The CDR3 runs 15 residues. Germline CDR1 KGHDR, CDR2 SFDVKD. V gave up 3 bases and J gave up 4 bases; unmatched junction bases: 4. The CDR3 nucleotides read TGTGCCACCAGTGATCAGGGACTAGGTTACAATGAGCAGTTCTTC. Encoded protein: CATSDQGLGYNEQFF.

This sequence joins TRBV6-2 or TRBV6-3 and TRBJ1-2; D may be TRBD1 (6 bases). V was pared by 2 bases and J by 2 bases, with 12 bases between. CDR3 length: 15 amino acids. The germline V gene has CDR1 MNHEY and CDR2 SVGEGT. The CDR3 is CASSYAAGENYGYTF. The CDR3 region has the DNA TGTGCCAGCAGTTACGCGGCAGGGGAGAACTATGGCTACACCTTC.

The chain has TRBV19 and TRBJ1-2; the match to TRBD1 covers 9 bases. Germline assignment: CDR1 LNHDA and CDR2 SQIVND (reference sequence). This CDR3 region has 14 residues. J lost 6 bases, V lost 8 bases, and 10 bases had no gene match. The CDR3 reads CASSEQGAQDGYTF. For the CDR3, the DNA is TGTGCCAGTTCCGAACAGGGGGCGCAAGATGGCTACACCTTC.

This chain uses TRBV29-1 with TRBJ1-4, with 9 bases matching TRBD1. This CDR3 region has 13 residues. Germline CDR1 is SQVTM and CDR2 is ANQGSEA. The trim removed 3 bases at V and 4 bases at J, leaving 0 bases unmatched. The CDR3 DNA sequence: TGCAGCGTTGAGACAGGGGGTAATGAAAAACTGTTTTTT. It codes for CSVETGGNEKLFF. The variable domain in full, with the rest retrieved from reference TRBV29-1 and TRBJ1-4, is SAVISQKPSRDICQRGTSLTIQCQVDSQVTMMFWYRQQPGQSLTLIATANQGSEATYESGFVIDKFPISRPNLTFSTLTVSNMSPEDSSIYLCSVETGGNEKLFFGSGTQLSVL.

This sequence joins TRBV11-2 and TRBJ1-3, with 10 bases lining up with TRBD1. Germline lookup yields CDR1 SGHAT and CDR2 FQNNGV. The CDR3 is 15 amino acids. V trimming: 0 bases; J trimming: 8 bases; junction bases outside the gene matches: 4. The CDR3, as DNA: TGTGCCAGCAGCTTAGAAGGGACAGGGGCGTACACCATATATTTT. Its translation is CASSLEGTGAYTIYF.

The chain has TRBV5-4 and TRBJ2-3; D is perhaps TRBD2 (6 bases). Trimming left V 2 bases short and J 4 bases short, with 11 bases between. The germline CDR1 and CDR2 sequences are SGHNT and YYREEE (reference sequence). This CDR3 spans 14 amino acids. The CDR3 reads CASSFGGSADTQYF. CDR3 bases: TGTGCCAGCAGCTTCGGGGGTAGCGCAGATACGCAGTATTTT.

The V gene is TRBV7-2, the J gene TRBJ2-1; possible D gene TRBD2, 5 bases. This CDR3 has 13 residues. V was clipped by 3 bases and J by 7 bases, with 10 bases between them. CDR1 SGHTA and CDR2 FQGNSA come from the germline V gene. The CDR3 here is CASSLRGQNEQFF. DNA for the CDR3: TGTGCCAGCAGCTTGAGAGGGCAAAATGAGCAGTTCTTC.

The chain couples TRBV30 to TRBJ2-5; 14 bases align to TRBD2. Germline-derived CDR1 and CDR2 are GTSNPN and SVGIG (reference sequence). The CDR3 spans 16 residues. V lost 1 base and J lost 4; bases outside the gene matches: 5. The CDR3: CAWSEGLAGAGETQYF. CDR3 DNA: TGTGCCTGGAGTGAGGGACTAGCGGGAGCAGGAGAGACCCAGTACTTC.

The gene calls are TRBV25-1 and TRBJ2-1; 12 bases match TRBD2. With V trimmed by 1 base and J by 6 bases, 10 bases remained unmatched. Germline V lookup: CDR1 MGHDK, CDR2 SYGVNS. The CDR3 covers 18 residues. This CDR3 reads CASSEFSLAGGRGNEQFF. The CDR3 region has the DNA TGTGCCAGCAGTGAATTTTCACTAGCGGGAGGTCGGGGCAATGAGCAGTTCTTC.

This clone was seen once. V usage is TRBV7-6 and J usage is TRBJ1-5; 9 bases align to TRBD1. There are 17 residues in the CDR3. With 1 base clipped from V and 6 bases from J, the junction kept 10 bases outside the gene matches. Germline CDR1 is SGHVS and CDR2 is FNYEAQ. CDR3 region: CASSLDSFGTGRQPQHF. CDR3 nucleotides: TGTGCCAGCAGCTTAGACTCTTTCGGGACAGGGCGTCAGCCCCAGCATTTT.

This clone was detected only once. The same CDR3 arises from other DNA sequences in this sample as well. The DNA of the CDR3 is TGCGCCAGCAGCTCCGGAGAAGTTGGAAACACCATATATTTT. Translation gives CASSSGEVGNTIYF. The gene calls are TRBV5-1 and TRBJ1-3; D is ambiguous. The CDR3 contains 14 residues. Germline lookup yields CDR1 SGHRS and CDR2 YFSETQ. V lost 3 bases and J lost 3, with 10 bases in between.

The chain is built from TRBV4-3 and TRBJ2-7; TRBD2 matches at 8 bases. Per the germline V gene, CDR1 is LGHNA and CDR2 is YSLEER. J was trimmed by 0 bases and V by 1 base; bases with no gene match: 2. This CDR3 has 15 amino acids. Here the CDR3 reads CASSQVAGGSYEQYF. The CDR3, as DNA: TGCGCCAGCAGCCAAGTGGCGGGAGGCTCCTACGAGCAGTACTTC.

This clone has just a few counts. This chain links TRBV7-9 with TRBJ1-4, with 7 bases fitting TRBD1. This CDR3 is 17 amino acids long. Germline loops: CDR1 SEHNR, CDR2 FQNEAQ (reference sequence). Losses at the gene ends were 4 bases for V and 0 bases for J; bases not matched to a gene: 8. CDR3 loop: CASSSRTGITTNEKLFF. As DNA, the CDR3 is TGTGCCAGCAGCTCCCGGACAGGAATAACAACTAATGAAAAACTGTTTTTT.

The rearrangement joins TRBV30 to TRBJ2-7, with 7 bases identical to TRBD2. CDR1 is GTSNPN and CDR2 is SVGIG in the germline V gene (reference sequence). V shed 5 bases, J shed 2 bases, and the junction held 15 bases outside the gene matches. The CDR3 totals 16 residues. In DNA, the CDR3 is TGTGCCTGGGCCCCTACTCTAGCGGAGCGGCCCTACGAGCAGTACTTC. It translates to CAWAPTLAERPYEQYF. Based on the CDR3 plus reference TRBV30 and TRBJ2-7, the full variable domain is SQTIHQWPATLVQPVGSPLSLECTVEGTSNPNLYWYRQAAGRGLQLLFYSVGIGQISSEVPQNLSASRPQDRQFILSSKKLLLSDSGFYLCAWAPTLAERPYEQYFGPGTRLTVT.

CDR3 sequence reads: CASSLDNQETQYF. In DNA, the CDR3 is TGTGCCAGCAGCTTAGACAATCAAGAGACCCAGTACTTC. The chain couples TRBV7-2 to TRBJ2-5; D is undetermined. V was pared by 1 base and J by 2 bases, with 5 bases between. This CDR3 comprises 13 residues. In germline, CDR1 is SGHTA, CDR2 FQGNSA.

The chain links TRBV29-1 to TRBJ1-1; 7 positions agree with TRBD1. Germline values: CDR1 SQVTM, CDR2 ANQGSEA. This CDR3 spans 13 amino acids. The trim removed 2 bases at V and 5 bases at J, leaving 5 bases unmatched. CDR3 nucleotide sequence: TGCAGCGTTGAAAAGGCAGGGGGAACTGAAGCTTTCTTT. It yields the protein CSVEKAGGTEAFF.

This clone was seen more than once but under ten times. This chain links TRBV5-6 with TRBJ1-2, with no clear D. V lost 0 bases and J lost 3, with 18 bases in between. CDR3 size: 17 residues. Germline values: CDR1 SGHDT, CDR2 YYEEEE. The CDR3 here is CASSLGAPDGLDYGYTF. CDR3 nucleotide sequence: TGTGCCAGCAGCTTGGGAGCTCCCGACGGACTTGACTATGGCTACACCTTC.

The rearrangement uses TRBV4-3 and TRBJ1-1, with 7 bases aligning to TRBD1. The CDR3 has 15 residues. The V and J ends lost 6 bases and 1 base, in that order; junction bases with no gene match: 8. Germline V gene lookup returns CDR1 LGHNA and CDR2 YSLEER. The CDR3 DNA follows: TGCGCCAGCAGGGTTAAACGGACAGGGAACACTGAAGCTTTCTTT. Protein sequence: CASRVKRTGNTEAFF.

The chain joins TRBV10-3 to TRBJ2-1; 11 nucleotides match TRBD2. The V gene end was trimmed by 2 bases and the J gene end by 4 bases; junction bases not matched to a gene: 4. Germline V gene data show CDR1 as ENHRY and CDR2 as SYGVKD. The CDR3 totals 16 residues. The CDR3: CAISEAGTSGYNEQFF. Written as DNA, the CDR3 is TGTGCCATCAGTGAGGCCGGGACTAGCGGATACAATGAGCAGTTCTTC.

The CDR3 region is CAWSSVRGPPSYEQYF. The CDR3 DNA reads TGTGCCTGGAGTTCGGTACGCGGGCCGCCTTCCTACGAGCAGTACTTC. The chain employs TRBV30 and TRBJ2-7; maybe TRBD2 (5 bases). Germline CDR1 and CDR2: GTSNPN and SVGIG (reference sequence). Trimming removed 2 bases at V and 1 base at J, with 18 bases between. The CDR3 spans 16 residues.

This chain uses TRBV5-1 with TRBJ2-3; 11 bases map to TRBD1. J lost 6 bases, V lost 8 bases, and 11 bases had no gene match. This CDR3 spans 15 amino acids. CDR1 is SGHRS and CDR2 is YFSETQ in the germline V gene. As DNA, the CDR3 is TGCGCCAGTGTACCGGACAGGGGGCTTTTGGATACGCAGTATTTT. Translating gives CASVPDRGLLDTQYF.